These 23 T cell receptor beta chains were sequenced from one sample in a study of blood T cells in healthy people across ages. PCR was performed a second time for roughly 7 to 11 cycles using a sample-barcoded 5' primer and a J-beta primer mix. TCRdb analysed the 5' RACE reads with MiXCR anew, one entry per CDR3 protein. The top ten clones hold around 15% of a sample with about a million distinct CDR3 sequences, roughly 48% of them seen once. The sample comprised blood. Receptor source: a man aged 25 to 40 in good health.

In its sample, this clonotype was seen a few times. The chain has TRBV10-3 and TRBJ2-2; TRBD2 is a possible D gene (6 bases). CDR1 ENHRY and CDR2 SYGVKD come from the germline V gene. Trimming left V 8 bases short and J 4 bases short, with 8 bases between. The CDR3 is made up of 12 amino acids. In DNA, the CDR3 is TGTGCCATCCGGGACTCCACCGGGGAGCTGTTTTTT. It is translated as CAIRDSTGELFF.

This clonotype was counted between two and nine times. The V call is TRBV5-6, the J call TRBJ2-1, with 7 bases that match TRBD2. With 2 bases clipped from V and 9 bases from J, the junction kept 14 bases outside the gene matches. CDR1 is SGHDT, CDR2 YYEEEE, per germline. The CDR3 totals 16 residues. The CDR3 DNA follows: TGTGCCAGCAGCTTACTTACCCGTCCGGGGGGATCTGAGCAGTTCTTC. Amino acids: CASSLLTRPGGSEQFF.

This CDR3 reads CASSYSAGRTDTQYF. The CDR3 DNA sequence: TGTGCCAGCAGTTACTCTGCGGGGAGGACAGATACGCAGTATTTT. This chain joins TRBV6-2 or TRBV6-3 and TRBJ2-3; a possible D gene is TRBD2 (6 bases). V was shortened by 0 bases and J by 3 bases, with 10 bases between the two germline ends. The CDR3 is made up of 15 amino acids. Germline loops: CDR1 MNHEY, CDR2 SVGEGT.

At least ten counts were recorded for this clonotype. The CDR3 DNA reads TGCAGCGTTGGCGCGGACAGGGGAGAGACCCAGTACTTC. This translates into CSVGADRGETQYF. V is TRBV29-1 and J is TRBJ2-5, with 9 positions matching TRBD1. Trimming removed 4 bases from V and 4 bases from J; junction bases left unmatched: 4. CDR1 and CDR2 from the germline V gene are SQVTM and ANQGSEA. This CDR3 is 13 amino acids long.

The chain has TRBV4-3 and TRBJ2-5, with 8 bases identical to TRBD2. The CDR3 covers 18 residues. Looked up from germline, CDR1 is LGHNA and CDR2 is YSLEER. Unmatched junction bases numbered 13, after V lost 0 bases and J lost 4 bases. CDR3 coding DNA: TGCGCCAGCAGCCAAGATTGGCCCATCACTAGCGGTGGAGAGACCCAGTACTTC. Translation gives CASSQDWPITSGGETQYF.

The CDR3: CASSQEGGLAGFYEQYF. CDR3 in DNA: TGTGCCAGCAGCCAAGAGGGGGGACTAGCGGGGTTCTACGAGCAGTACTTC. This sequence joins TRBV3-1 and TRBJ2-7; 13 nucleotides agree with TRBD2. The V gene's germline CDR1 is LGHDT and CDR2 YNNKEL (reference sequence). The CDR3 is made up of 17 amino acids. The trim removed 0 bases at V and 3 bases at J, leaving 5 bases unmatched.

This clonotype was counted a few times. The rearrangement joins TRBV7-8 to TRBJ2-7, with 8 bases fitting TRBD1. This CDR3 is 15 amino acids long. V dropped 5 bases and J dropped 4; count of bases not matched to a gene: 10. Per the germline V gene, CDR1 is SGHVS and CDR2 is FQNEAQ. As DNA, the CDR3 is TGTGCCAGCAGCCACTCACGGGACAGGAGTTACGAGCAGTACTTC. Its translation is CASSHSRDRSYEQYF.

The chain has TRBV21-1 and TRBJ1-5. TRBV21-1 counts as a pseudogene. CDR3 length equals 15 residues. The CDR3 bases are TGTGCCAGCGAAGAGAAGGCCCTGCACCATCAGCCCCAGCATTTT. Translation gives CASEEKALHHQPQHF.

This clonotype showed up just a few times. The genes are TRBV9 and TRBJ2-7, with D hard to call. From germline, CDR1 is SGDLS and CDR2 YYNGEE. This CDR3 spans 13 amino acids. Trimming removed 0 bases at V and 3 bases at J, with 7 bases between. CDR3 in DNA: TGTGCCAGCAGCGTAGCACTCGGCTACGAGCAGTACTTC. It translates to CASSVALGYEQYF.

The chain couples TRBV11-2 to TRBJ2-5; 9 nucleotides agree with TRBD2. The CDR3 length is 19 residues. With 4 bases clipped from V and 2 bases from J, the junction kept 17 bases outside the gene matches. Per germline, CDR1 SGHAT and CDR2 FQNNGV. CDR3 nucleotides: TGTGCCAGCAGCTCTACGGTGGGCGGGGGGGTGGTATCACAAGAGACCCAGTACTTC. Amino acid sequence: CASSSTVGGGVVSQETQYF.

The genes are TRBV27 and TRBJ2-5; no reliable D call. The tail of the sequence fits TRBJ2-1 better, so the J call may be wrong. CDR3 size: 11 residues. Germline CDR1 MNHEY, CDR2 SMNVEV (reference sequence). The CDR3 reads CASRPQETQFF. The CDR3 DNA is TGTGCCAGCAGACCTCAAGAGACCCAGTTCTTC.

The V call is TRBV29-1, the J call TRBJ1-2; TRBD1 aligns across 8 bases. In germline, CDR1 is SQVTM, CDR2 ANQGSEA. The CDR3 loop spans 13 amino acids. V lost 2 bases to trimming and J lost 4 bases; unmatched junction nucleotides: 3. The CDR3 region is CSVEITGGYGYTF. CDR3 bases: TGCAGCGTTGAAATCACAGGGGGCTATGGCTACACCTTC. The full variable domain, with the rest looked up from reference TRBV29-1 and TRBJ1-2, is SAVISQKPSRDICQRGTSLTIQCQVDSQVTMMFWYRQQPGQSLTLIATANQGSEATYESGFVIDKFPISRPNLTFSTLTVSNMSPEDSSIYLCSVEITGGYGYTFGSGTRLTVV.

This clonotype has a count of ten or more. This sequence may be a read error, since a much larger clone differs from it by one base. This chain links TRBV5-1 with TRBJ2-5; tentatively, D is TRBD1 (5 bases). V shed 0 bases and J shed 11 bases, with 17 bases lying between them. This CDR3 contains 14 residues. The germline CDR1 and CDR2 sequences are SGHRS and YFSETQ. This chain's CDR3 is CASSLGGQYNEQYF. The CDR3 DNA sequence: TGCGCCAGCAGCTTGGGGGGCCAGTACAATGAGCAGTACTTC. Full variable domain (missing parts from reference TRBV5-1 and TRBJ2-5): KAGVTQTPRYLIKTRGQQVTLSCSPISGHRSVSWYQQTPGQGLQFLFEYFSETQRNKGNFPGRFSGRQFSNSRSEMNVSTLELGDSALYLCASSLGGQYNEQYFGPGTRLLVL.

This clonotype was counted a few times. The CDR3 loop is CASSQQGNTEAFF. The CDR3 DNA reads TGTGCCAGCTCACAACAGGGGAACACTGAAGCTTTCTTT. V usage is TRBV18 and J usage is TRBJ1-1, with D perhaps TRBD1 (6 bases). CDR3 size: 13 residues. Germline V gene data show CDR1 as KGHSH and CDR2 as LQKENI. The V and J ends lost 4 bases and 1 base respectively, with 7 bases between them.

This chain connects TRBV12-3 or TRBV12-4 to TRBJ1-5; 12 bases are a match to TRBD1. The CDR3 is 14 amino acids. The ends lost 6 bases at V and 7 bases at J; junction bases unmatched: 4. The CDR3 protein is CASSMGQGAQPQHF. The CDR3 DNA sequence: TGTGCCAGCAGCATGGGACAGGGGGCGCAGCCCCAGCATTTT.

This clonotype was found a few times. The CDR3 sequence: CATSRVGSPTDTQYF. CDR3 nucleotide sequence: TGTGCCACCAGCAGGGTAGGGTCCCCCACAGATACGCAGTATTTT. The chain employs TRBV15 and TRBJ2-3; D uncertain. The length of the CDR3 is 15 residues. Germline V gene data show CDR1 as LNHNV and CDR2 as YYDKDF (reference sequence). V was pared by 3 bases and J by 2 bases, with 12 bases between. The full variable domain, with the rest looked up from reference TRBV15 and TRBJ2-3, is DAMVIQNPRYQVTQFGKPVTLSCSQTLNHNVMYWYQQKSSQAPKLLFHYYDKDFNNEADTPDNFQSRRPNTSFCFLDIRSPGLGDTAMYLCATSRVGSPTDTQYFGPGTRLTVL.

V gene TRBV6-6 combines with J gene TRBJ2-1; TRBD1 agrees at 9 bases. This CDR3 comprises 16 residues. Germline V lookup: CDR1 MNHNY, CDR2 SVGAGI (reference sequence). V shed 0 bases and J 9 bases; nucleotides not matched to a gene: 9. In nucleotides, the CDR3 is TGTGCCAGCAGTTACTCACTGGACAGGGGATGGGCTGAGCAGTTCTTC. This gives the protein CASSYSLDRGWAEQFF.

Only one count was recorded for this clonotype. The CDR3 carries no conserved terminal phenylalanine or tryptophan, so it likely arises from a read error. J is TRBJ1-5 and V is TRBV4-1; D unclear. The CDR3 contains 15 residues. Trimming took 4 bases from V and 1 from J, leaving 11 bases between them. Per germline, CDR1 MGHRA and CDR2 YSYEKL. CDR3 bases: TGCGCCAGCAGCCTAGGTCGGGCAAGCAATCAGCCCCAGCATTAT. It yields the protein CASSLGRASNQPQHY.

There are a few counts of this clonotype. V usage is TRBV7-9 and J usage is TRBJ2-7; no clear D gene. Germline CDR1 SEHNR, CDR2 FQNEAQ (reference sequence). The CDR3 runs to 13 residues. Trimming took 0 bases from V and 5 from J, leaving 8 bases between them. CDR3 amino acids: CASSLASSDEQYF. The CDR3 nucleotides are TGTGCCAGCAGCTTAGCATCGAGCGACGAGCAGTACTTC.

Note on this clonotype: One end of the junction fails to match germline, which may point to a read error. The V gene is TRBV6-1, the J gene TRBJ2-1; D is ambiguous. CDR1 is MNHNS, CDR2 SASEGT, per germline. The CDR3 runs to 17 residues. The CDR3 DNA reads TGTGCCAGCAGTCCCCAGACTGGTTTCTCCCAGACCAATGAGCTGTTCTTC. Translated, it gives CASSPQTGFSQTNELFF.

The chain carries TRBV7-2 and TRBJ1-2, with TRBD1 as a possible D gene (5 bases). CDR3 size: 13 residues. V gave up 5 bases and J gave up 7 bases, with 14 bases separating them. From germline, CDR1 is SGHTA and CDR2 FQGNSA. In DNA form, the CDR3 reads TGTGCCAGCAGCCCCTATAAGGGACGTGGCTACACCTTC. Protein sequence: CASSPYKGRGYTF.

The chain uses TRBV6-2 or TRBV6-3 and TRBJ1-6, with a possible D match to TRBD1 (6 bases). V was cut by 6 bases and J by 7 bases, with 13 bases left in between. This CDR3 region has 14 residues. Germline-derived CDR1 and CDR2 are MNHEY and SVGEGT. CDR3 sequence reads: CASRSQGSNSPLHF. CDR3 DNA: TGTGCCAGCAGATCTCAGGGGAGCAATTCACCCCTCCACTTT.

CDR3: CASSLGSGLTYEQYF. For the CDR3, the DNA is TGTGCCAGCAGCTTAGGAAGCGGGCTCACCTACGAGCAGTACTTC. V usage is TRBV13 and J usage is TRBJ2-7; D may be TRBD2 (6 bases). CDR3 size: 15 residues. V shed 0 bases and J shed 2 bases, with 11 bases lying between them. The V gene's germline CDR1 is PRHDT and CDR2 FYEKMQ (reference sequence).